This T cell receptor beta chain appears in the sequencing data of a study of CXCR3-negative and CXCR3-positive naive CD8 T cells. Whole-study results and caveats: Similar TRBV-TRBJ gene usage was seen in naive CXCR3-negative and CXCR3-positive cells, but not in memory cells.

As regards this clonotype: Its antigen is undetermined.

This CDR3 is built from 15 residues. It was by 5' RACE with UMI labels that the TRB cDNA libraries were prepared. TCRdb reprocessed the 5' RACE reads and stores each CDR3 protein as one record, lacking DNA. The sample includes 100,000 to 150,000 distinct CDR3 sequences. The TCR sequence derives from a human donor in good health. Some clones in this sample may be carry-over from other donors' samples. The chain couples TRBV12-3 or TRBV12-4 to TRBJ2-5; the TRBD1 assignment by TCRdb is unverifiable without DNA. The specimen sequenced was naive CXCR3- CD8+ T cells from blood. Subset here: CD45RO-CCR7+CD27+CD95- naive CD8+ T cells lacking CXCR3 (TNR3-). The CDR3 region is CASSEDRGGLETQYF.